Included here is one TCR beta chain sequence, with context. Its antigen remains unknown. This sample was included in a study of T cells after yellow fever vaccination. Whole-study results and caveats: Although the secondary response was weaker, it peaked faster, at day 5 versus 15. A small proportion of clonotypes was detected in both the CD4 and CD8 compartments.

Germline assignment: CDR1 LGHNT and CDR2 FRNRAP. The CDR3 loop spans 16 amino acids. Trimming removed 7 bases from V and 3 bases from J, with 19 bases in between. TCRdb ran MiXCR on the 5' RACE reads and lists one entry per CDR3 protein. The sample lists just over 250,000 distinct CDR3 sequences, about 5.2% seen once, with approximately 3.5% in the top ten. This receptor was taken from a man between 18 and 29 years old who received the YFV17D yellow fever vaccine. V usage is TRBV12-5 and J usage is TRBJ2-1, with D perhaps matching TRBD2 (5 bases). The material was CD4+ T cells sorted from PBMCs, obtained on the day of the yellow fever booster vaccination. The CDR3 nucleotides read TGTGCTAGTGCCATCCGACGGGGAGTTATCTACAATGAGCAGTTCTTC. Its protein product is CASAIRRGVIYNEQFF.